The 14 T cell receptor beta chains below all came from one sample that was sequenced in a study of shared clonotypes between healthy human individuals. Some clones are missing from TCRdb's copy, which holds only in-frame ones; the method was immunoSEQ multiplex PCR. The sample lists roughly 1,000,000 clones, around 78% occurring once. Sequencing was performed on memory CD4+ T cells from PBMCs. The subset: CD45RA-negative fraction. These receptors were collected from a man between 18 and 29 years old in good health. Some clones in this sample may be carry-over from other donors' samples.

A single count supports this clone. A much larger clone differs by one base, so this may be a read error. This chain joins TRBV4-1 and TRBJ1-2, with D hard to call. The germline V gene has CDR1 MGHRA and CDR2 YSYEKL. V was shortened by 0 bases and J by 8 bases, with 4 bases between the two germline ends. CDR3 length: 11 amino acids. CDR3 loop: CASSQEGGYTF. For the CDR3, the DNA is TGCGCCAGCAGCCAAGAAGGGGGCTACACCTTC.

The chain links TRBV2 to TRBJ2-1; D gene unclear. The CDR3 covers 13 residues. V lost 7 bases and J 2 bases, leaving 9 bases between the germline ends. The germline V gene has CDR1 SNHLY and CDR2 FYNNEI. The CDR3 DNA reads TGTGCCAGCACGTCTGAAACCTACAATGAGCAGTTCTTC. Its protein is CASTSETYNEQFF.

The gene calls are TRBV2 and TRBJ1-1; 11 bases are shared with TRBD1. Looked up from germline, CDR1 is SNHLY and CDR2 is FYNNEI. This CDR3 comprises 16 residues. Trimming cost V 4 bases and J 0 bases; bases outside gene matches: 4. The CDR3 DNA follows: TGTGCCAGCAGTGGGACAGGGGGCCTCATGAACACTGAAGCTTTCTTT. As protein: CASSGTGGLMNTEAFF.

As to this clone: A much larger clone lies one base from this, so it may be a read error. The chain uses TRBV6-5 and TRBJ2-6; no clear D. This CDR3 is built from 15 residues. V lost 4 bases and J 0 bases, leaving 7 bases between the germline ends. CDR1 is MNHEY, CDR2 SVGAGI, per germline. The CDR3 is CASSSPSSGANVLTF. Here the CDR3 DNA reads TGTGCCAGCAGTTCCCCGAGCTCTGGGGCCAACGTCCTGACTTTC.

To note about this clone: This may come from a read error, since a much larger clone is one base off. The chain employs TRBV7-6 and TRBJ2-5; D is unclear. The CDR3 is 12 amino acids. From germline, CDR1 is SGHVS and CDR2 FNYEAQ. Trimming removed 0 bases from V and 2 bases from J, with 1 base in between. In DNA form, the CDR3 reads TGTGCCAGCAGCTTAGCGCAAGAGACCCAGTACTTC. It translates to CASSLAQETQYF.

V is TRBV11-3 and J is TRBJ2-1, with 7 bases lining up with TRBD2. With V trimmed by 3 bases and J by 4 bases, 12 bases remained unmatched. Germline CDR1 and CDR2: SGHNT and YENEEA. The CDR3 contains 17 residues. The DNA of the CDR3 is TGTGCCAGCAGCTTGTTTTTACGGGAGGTGGGTTACAATGAGCAGTTCTTC. Translated, it gives CASSLFLREVGYNEQFF.

This clone has only one observation. The DNA for the CDR3 is TGTGCCAGCAGCGCACACCGGGACACACGAAACACCATATATTTT. It encodes CASSAHRDTRNTIYF. This chain links TRBV5-5 with TRBJ1-3; TRBD1 is a possible D gene (6 bases). Trimming took off 4 bases at V and 5 bases at J, with 16 bases between the two ends. The CDR3 spans 15 residues. Germline CDR1 is SGHKS and CDR2 is YYEKEE (reference sequence).

This chain connects TRBV25-1 to TRBJ1-1, with D perhaps TRBD1 (5 bases). The length of the CDR3 is 15 residues. The germline V and J ends were trimmed by 2 bases and 0 bases, with 10 bases remaining between them. Germline assignment: CDR1 MGHDK and CDR2 SYGVNS. CDR3 in DNA: TGTGCCAGCAGTGAAGATCGGGGGATGAACACTGAAGCTTTCTTT. Protein sequence: CASSEDRGMNTEAFF.

The chain links TRBV5-6 to TRBJ2-7; tentative D call: TRBD2 (5 bases). CDR3 length: 14 residues. V lost 1 base and J 3 bases, leaving 11 bases between the germline ends. Germline CDR1 is SGHDT and CDR2 is YYEEEE. The DNA of the CDR3 is TGTGCCAGCAGCTTGAGCGGTCTCCACTACGAGCAGTACTTC. Its translation: CASSLSGLHYEQYF.

In DNA form, the CDR3 reads TGTGCCAGCAGCTTCATGACAGGGGGCCAAAGCACAGATACGCAGTATTTT. It translates to CASSFMTGGQSTDTQYF. V and J are TRBV5-4 and TRBJ2-3; the match to TRBD1 covers 10 bases. Looked up from germline, CDR1 is SGHNT and CDR2 is YYREEE (reference sequence). After removal of 2 bases from V and 0 bases from J, the junction contained 6 bases not matched to a gene. The CDR3 consists of 17 residues.

The chain employs TRBV28 and TRBJ2-1; tentatively, D is TRBD1 (6 bases). V was trimmed by 6 bases and J by 2 bases, leaving 17 bases between them. The CDR3 totals 16 residues. Per germline, CDR1 MDHEN and CDR2 SYDVKM. The CDR3, as DNA: TGTGCCAGCAGCGATTACAGGGATACGGCCTACAATGAGCAGTTCTTC. It translates to CASSDYRDTAYNEQFF. The full variable domain, its missing parts supplied by reference TRBV28 and TRBJ2-1, is DVKVTQSSRYLVKRTGEKVFLECVQDMDHENMFWYRQDPGLGLRLIYFSYDVKMKEKGDIPEGYSVSREKKERFSLILESASTNQTSMYLCASSDYRDTAYNEQFFGPGTRLTVL.

The chain links TRBV5-1 to TRBJ2-1; possibly TRBD2 for D (5 bases). Germline V gene sequence: CDR1 SGHRS, CDR2 YFSETQ. The CDR3 contains 15 residues. Trimming removed 1 base at V and 3 bases at J, with 11 bases between. CDR3 protein: CASSLTAANYNEQFF. The DNA of the CDR3 is TGCGCCAGCAGCTTGACAGCGGCCAACTACAATGAGCAGTTCTTC.

The rearrangement uses TRBV10-3 and TRBJ1-2; D unresolved. Germline assignment: CDR1 ENHRY and CDR2 SYGVKD. Deletions cut 4 bases from V and 6 bases from J, with 6 bases between. This CDR3 is 11 amino acids long. The CDR3 protein is CAISGGNGYTF. The CDR3 DNA follows: TGTGCCATCAGTGGGGGTAATGGCTACACCTTC.

Here the CDR3 DNA reads TGTGCCAGCAGCTCCAGATACACAGATACGCAGTATTTT. Its translation: CASSSRYTDTQYF. The rearrangement joins TRBV5-6 to TRBJ2-3; D is unresolved. From germline, CDR1 is SGHDT and CDR2 YYEEEE. V was shortened by 3 bases and J by 2 bases, with 7 bases between the two germline ends. The CDR3 sequence is 13 residues long.